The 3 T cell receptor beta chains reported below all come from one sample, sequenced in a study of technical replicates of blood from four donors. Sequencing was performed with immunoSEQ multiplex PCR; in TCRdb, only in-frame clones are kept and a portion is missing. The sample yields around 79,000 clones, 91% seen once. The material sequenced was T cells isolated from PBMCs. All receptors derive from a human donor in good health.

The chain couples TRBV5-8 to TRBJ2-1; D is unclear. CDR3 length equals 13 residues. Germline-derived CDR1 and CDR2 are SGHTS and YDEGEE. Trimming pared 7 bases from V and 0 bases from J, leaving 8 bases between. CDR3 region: CASLKSSYNEQFF. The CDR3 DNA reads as TGTGCCAGCCTAAAAAGCTCCTACAATGAGCAGTTCTTC.

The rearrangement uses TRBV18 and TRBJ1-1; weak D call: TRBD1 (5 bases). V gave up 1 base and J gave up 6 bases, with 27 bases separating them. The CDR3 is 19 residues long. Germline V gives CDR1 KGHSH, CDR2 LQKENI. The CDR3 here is CASSPQEGAFRLPFAEAFF. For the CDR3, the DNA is TGTGCCAGCTCACCACAGGAAGGGGCCTTCAGGTTACCATTCGCTGAAGCTTTCTTT.

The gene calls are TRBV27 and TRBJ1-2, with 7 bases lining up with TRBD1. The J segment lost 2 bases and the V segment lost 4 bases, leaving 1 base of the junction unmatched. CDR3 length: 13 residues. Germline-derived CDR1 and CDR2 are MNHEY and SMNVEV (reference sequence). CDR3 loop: CASSSGQNYGYTF. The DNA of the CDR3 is TGTGCCAGCAGTTCGGGACAGAACTATGGCTACACCTTC.